Below, 22 T cell receptor beta chains from the same sample are listed, as sequenced in a study of cytomegalovirus exposure and HLA in healthy donors. Amplification used 60 Vbeta primers and 13 Jbeta primers. Data came from immunoSEQ multiplex PCR; TCRdb stores just in-frame clones and leaves some out. The repertoire includes roughly 130,000 clones, about 79% of them detected once, and 2.5% to 3% sits in the top ten. The sequenced sample consisted of PBMCs. The receptors stem from a woman younger than 30 in good health and CMV-seropositive.

This chain joins TRBV27 and TRBJ2-7; D may be TRBD2 (5 bases). There are 14 residues in the CDR3. The germline gives CDR1 MNHEY, CDR2 SMNVEV (reference sequence). V was clipped by 3 bases and J by 4 bases, with 13 bases between them. The CDR3 DNA is TGTGCCAGCAGTTTCCGGGGATGGGGTTACGAGCAGTACTTC. Amino acids: CASSFRGWGYEQYF.

The chain uses TRBV29-1 and TRBJ2-5; D might be TRBD1 (6 bases). Germline CDR1 and CDR2: SQVTM and ANQGSEA. The CDR3 extends over 13 amino acids. The V end was cut by 6 bases, the J end by 5 bases, with 16 bases between. CDR3 DNA: TGCAGCGTGGGATCTGTGCAGGGGGAGACCCAGTACTTC. Translated, it gives CSVGSVQGETQYF.

The chain recombines TRBV7-9 with TRBJ2-7; 8 nucleotides match TRBD1. The CDR3 runs 15 residues. Unmatched junction bases numbered 8, after V lost 4 bases and J lost 3 bases. Germline CDR1 and CDR2: SEHNR and FQNEAQ (reference sequence). This CDR3 reads CASSWPSTGVYEQYF. In nucleotides, the CDR3 is TGTGCCAGCAGCTGGCCATCGACAGGGGTCTACGAGCAGTACTTC. The full variable domain, completed using reference TRBV7-9 and TRBJ2-7, is DTGVSQNPRHKITKRGQNVTFRCDPISEHNRLYWYRQTLGQGPEFLTYFQNEAQLEKSRLLSDRFSAERPKGSFSTLEIQRTEQGDSAMYLCASSWPSTGVYEQYFGPGTRLTVT.

The gene calls are TRBV10-3 and TRBJ2-2, with 8 bases lining up with TRBD2. Germline CDR1 reads ENHRY; CDR2 reads SYGVKD. The ends lost 4 bases at V and 0 bases at J; junction bases unmatched: 1. The CDR3 sequence is 15 residues long. CDR3 DNA: TGTGCCATCAGTGTCGGGGGGGCGAACACCGGGGAGCTGTTTTTT. The encoded protein is CAISVGGANTGELFF.

The J gene is TRBJ2-7, the V gene TRBV5-6; TRBD2 matches at 14 bases. This CDR3 contains 14 residues. Germline V gene data show CDR1 as SGHDT and CDR2 as YYEEEE. Germline trimming cut 2 bases from V and 9 bases from J; bases unmatched to any gene: 4. This CDR3 reads CASSFGLAGGTQYF. The CDR3 bases are TGTGCCAGCAGCTTCGGACTAGCGGGGGGCACGCAGTACTTC.

The V gene is TRBV25-1, the J gene TRBJ2-7, with TRBD1 identical over 7 bases. The CDR3 spans 13 residues. From germline, CDR1 is MGHDK and CDR2 SYGVNS. V was pared by 4 bases and J by 0 bases, with 0 bases of the junction left unmatched. CDR3 sequence (DNA): TGTGCCAGCAGTGCAGGGGGCTCCTACGAGCAGTACTTC. This encodes CASSAGGSYEQYF.

The genes are TRBV14 and TRBJ2-3, with D tentatively TRBD2 (6 bases). This CDR3 has 15 amino acids. V lost 2 bases and J lost 5, with 14 bases in between. Germline-derived CDR1 and CDR2 are SGHDN and FVKESK. The chain's CDR3 is CASSQFGGAVDTQYF. In nucleotides, the CDR3 is TGTGCCAGCAGCCAATTTGGCGGGGCGGTAGATACGCAGTATTTT.

V and J are TRBV4-2 and TRBJ2-3; tentative D call: TRBD2 (6 bases). This CDR3 contains 15 residues. Germline CDR1 is LGHNA and CDR2 is YNFKEQ. V gave up 0 bases and J gave up 0 bases, with 7 bases separating them. The CDR3 DNA follows: TGTGCCAGCAGCCAAGAGGCGGGGAGCACAGATACGCAGTATTTT. Translating gives CASSQEAGSTDTQYF.

This chain links TRBV4-1 with TRBJ1-5, with D unclear. V was pared by 1 base and J by 0 bases, with 7 bases between. The CDR3 contains 15 residues. CDR1 is MGHRA and CDR2 is YSYEKL in the germline V gene. The CDR3 bases are TGCGCCAGCAGCCAAGTCCTGTCTAGCAATCAGCCCCAGCATTTT. It codes for CASSQVLSSNQPQHF.

The CDR3 is CASHVARGMNTEAFF. The CDR3 DNA is TGTGCCAGCCACGTTGCCAGGGGCATGAACACTGAAGCTTTCTTT. The chain links TRBV6-1 to TRBJ1-1; possible D gene TRBD1, 6 bases. Germline V gene data show CDR1 as MNHNS and CDR2 as SASEGT. This CDR3 is built from 15 residues. Trimming took 8 bases from V and 0 from J, leaving 16 bases between them.

Only a few counts were recorded for this clone. This chain joins TRBV27 and TRBJ2-2, with 7 bases identical to TRBD1. Germline loops: CDR1 MNHEY, CDR2 SMNVEV (reference sequence). The J segment lost 2 bases and the V segment lost 6 bases, leaving 6 bases of the junction unmatched. The CDR3 extends over 15 amino acids. The CDR3 spells CASSVSGGNTGELFF. DNA for the CDR3: TGTGCCAGCAGCGTATCAGGGGGTAACACCGGGGAGCTGTTTTTT.

V gene TRBV10-1 combines with J gene TRBJ2-7; the match to TRBD2 covers 15 bases. The V and J ends lost 3 bases and 10 bases, in that order; junction bases with no gene match: 4. This CDR3 spans 14 amino acids. CDR1 and CDR2 (germline): WNHNN, SYGVQD (reference sequence). In DNA, the CDR3 is TGCGCCAGCAGTGACGGACTAGCGGGGGGGAAACAGTACTTC. Translating gives CASSDGLAGGKQYF.

A single count supports this clone. The chain employs TRBV4-1 and TRBJ2-3; 12 bases are shared with TRBD2. The CDR3 runs to 17 residues. V was clipped by 0 bases and J by 2 bases; unmatched bases: 3. Germline CDR1 is MGHRA and CDR2 is YSYEKL. DNA for the CDR3: TGCGCCAGCAGCCAAGAACTAGCGGGGGGCCACACAGATACGCAGTATTTT. Translating gives CASSQELAGGHTDTQYF.

The J gene is TRBJ2-5, the V gene TRBV5-1, with TRBD2 identical over 8 bases. CDR1 is SGHRS, CDR2 YFSETQ, per germline. The CDR3 has 15 residues. The V segment lost 1 base and the J segment 5 bases; nucleotides outside the gene matches: 7. CDR3 coding DNA: TGCGCCAGCAGCTTGATCCGGGGGGGCCGGGAGACCCAGTACTTC. This gives the protein CASSLIRGGRETQYF. Complete variable domain (other parts from reference TRBV5-1 and TRBJ2-5): KAGVTQTPRYLIKTRGQQVTLSCSPISGHRSVSWYQQTPGQGLQFLFEYFSETQRNKGNFPGRFSGRQFSNSRSEMNVSTLELGDSALYLCASSLIRGGRETQYFGPGTRLLVL.

The chain carries TRBV6-6 and TRBJ2-7, with D perhaps matching TRBD2 (6 bases). The germline gives CDR1 MNHNY, CDR2 SVGAGI (reference sequence). The CDR3 contains 16 residues. V was trimmed by 6 bases and J by 6 bases, leaving 24 bases between them. The DNA for the CDR3 is TGTGCCAGCAGCCCCACTCGGGGGACGGAGGGTGGCGAGCAGTACTTC. Translated, it gives CASSPTRGTEGGEQYF.

This rearrangement joins TRBV5-6 to TRBJ2-2, with 8 positions matching TRBD1. This CDR3 is 15 amino acids long. Germline CDR1 SGHDT, CDR2 YYEEEE. J gave up 3 bases and V 4 bases, and 5 bases lay outside the gene matches. As DNA, the CDR3 is TGTGCCAGCAGCCATGACAGGGGATACACCGGGGAGCTGTTTTTT. Amino acids: CASSHDRGYTGELFF.

The J gene is TRBJ2-1, the V gene TRBV2; D not certain. Trimming cost V 1 base and J 10 bases, with 8 bases left between them. The CDR3 sequence is 12 residues long. Germline CDR1 is SNHLY and CDR2 is FYNNEI. CDR3 DNA sequence: TGTGCCAGCAGTGAAGACGGCGGCGAGCAGTTCTTC. Protein: CASSEDGGEQFF.

This clone has more than one count but fewer than ten. The chain combines TRBV5-1 with TRBJ1-4, with no clear D. Germline CDR1 and CDR2: SGHRS and YFSETQ. The CDR3 spans 13 residues. Trimming took off 0 bases at V and 14 bases at J, with 14 bases between the two ends. The CDR3 sequence is CASSLAESPMLFF. The CDR3 DNA reads as TGCGCCAGCAGCTTGGCGGAGAGCCCGATGCTGTTTTTT.

J is TRBJ2-7 and V is TRBV9; 9 positions match TRBD2. From germline, CDR1 is SGDLS and CDR2 YYNGEE. The CDR3 has 16 amino acids. The V and J ends lost 4 bases and 5 bases, in that order; junction bases with no gene match: 13. CDR3 sequence (DNA): TGTGCCAGCAGCCCCGAGGGGCGGGGGGGCAGGAACGAGCAGTACTTC. This sequence encodes CASSPEGRGGRNEQYF.

V gene TRBV6-5 combines with J gene TRBJ1-5; TRBD1 agrees at 11 bases. Trimming took 6 bases from V and 4 from J; bases not matched to a gene: 5. From germline, CDR1 is MNHEY and CDR2 SVGAGI. The CDR3 covers 15 residues. CDR3: CASRRTGGPNQPQHF. The CDR3, as DNA: TGTGCCAGCAGGCGGACAGGGGGCCCTAATCAGCCCCAGCATTTT.

This rearrangement joins TRBV23-1 to TRBJ2-5; D gene unclear. TRBV23-1 falls under the ORF class, with uncertain function. The CDR3 runs 13 residues. The V gene lost 4 bases and the J gene lost 7 bases, with 13 bases spanning the gap. The CDR3: CASSLKGAATQYF. The CDR3 DNA is TGCGCCAGCAGTCTCAAAGGCGCGGCGACCCAGTACTTC.

V usage is TRBV7-2 and J usage is TRBJ2-5; a possible D gene is TRBD2 (6 bases). The DNA end lines up better with TRBJ2-7; the J call may be wrong. The CDR3 has 14 amino acids. In germline, CDR1 is SGHTA, CDR2 FQGNSA. Written as DNA, the CDR3 is TGTGCCAGCAGCCCCTGGGACTTTCTCAACGAGCAGTACTTC. This translates into CASSPWDFLNEQYF.